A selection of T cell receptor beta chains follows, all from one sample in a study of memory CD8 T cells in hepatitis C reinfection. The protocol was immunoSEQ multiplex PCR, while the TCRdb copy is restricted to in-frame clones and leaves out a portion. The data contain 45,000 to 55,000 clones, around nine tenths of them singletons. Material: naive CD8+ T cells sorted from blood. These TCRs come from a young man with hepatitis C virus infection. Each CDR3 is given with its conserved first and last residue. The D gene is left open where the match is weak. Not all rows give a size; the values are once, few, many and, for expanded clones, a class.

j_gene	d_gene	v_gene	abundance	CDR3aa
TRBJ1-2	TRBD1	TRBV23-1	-	CASSQNFTGTAHTF
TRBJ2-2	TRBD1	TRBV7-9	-	CASRTGATGELFF
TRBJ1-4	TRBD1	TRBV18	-	CASSPVPGQGTNEKLFF
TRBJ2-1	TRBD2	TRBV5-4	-	CASSSTDLTSGSYNEQFF
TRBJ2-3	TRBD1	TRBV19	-	CASSSWTGGTFDTQYF
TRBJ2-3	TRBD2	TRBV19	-	CASSIYAGGPRDTQYF
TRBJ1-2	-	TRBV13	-	CASSPRDQGAYGYTF
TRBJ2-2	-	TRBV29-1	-	CSARGPNTGELFF
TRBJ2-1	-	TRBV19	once	CASSISSGLYNEQFF
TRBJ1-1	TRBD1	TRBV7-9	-	CASSLGGPTGGRGTEAFF
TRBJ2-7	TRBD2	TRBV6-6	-	CASYGGGISYEQYF
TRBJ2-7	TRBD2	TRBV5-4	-	CASSLPSGITAYEQYF
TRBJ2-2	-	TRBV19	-	CASSITVHLNTGELFF
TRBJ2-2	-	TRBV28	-	CASSFRGPVGELFF
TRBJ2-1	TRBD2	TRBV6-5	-	CASSYSIAGGRNEQFF
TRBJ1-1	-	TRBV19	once	CASSINRNTEAFF
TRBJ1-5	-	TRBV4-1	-	CASSQDGGEHQPQHF
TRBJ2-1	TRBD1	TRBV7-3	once	CASSLGTEIYNEQFF
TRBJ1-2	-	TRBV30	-	CAWSVQDVGYTF
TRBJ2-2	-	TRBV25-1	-	CASSEWGGNTGELFF
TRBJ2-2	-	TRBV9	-	CASSVEGVNTGELFF
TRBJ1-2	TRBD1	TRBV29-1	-	CSVVRGLDYGYTF
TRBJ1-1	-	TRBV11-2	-	CASSVTDSGTEAFF